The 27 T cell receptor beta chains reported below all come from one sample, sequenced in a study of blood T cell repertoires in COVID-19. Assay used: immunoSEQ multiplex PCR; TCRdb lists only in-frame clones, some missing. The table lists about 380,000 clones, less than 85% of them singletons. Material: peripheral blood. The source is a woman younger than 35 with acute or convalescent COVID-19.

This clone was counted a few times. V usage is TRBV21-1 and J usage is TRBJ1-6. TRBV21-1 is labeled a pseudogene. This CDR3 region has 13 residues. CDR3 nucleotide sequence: TGTGCCAGCAGCATGTACGCTTGGGAGCCCCTCCACTTT. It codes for CASSMYAWEPLHF.

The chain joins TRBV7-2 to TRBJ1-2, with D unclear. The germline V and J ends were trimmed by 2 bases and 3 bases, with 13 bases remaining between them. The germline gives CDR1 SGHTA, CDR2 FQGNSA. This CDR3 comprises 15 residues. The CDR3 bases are TGTGCCAGCAGCTTATCCCCGGCGGTTGACTATGGCTACACCTTC. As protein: CASSLSPAVDYGYTF.

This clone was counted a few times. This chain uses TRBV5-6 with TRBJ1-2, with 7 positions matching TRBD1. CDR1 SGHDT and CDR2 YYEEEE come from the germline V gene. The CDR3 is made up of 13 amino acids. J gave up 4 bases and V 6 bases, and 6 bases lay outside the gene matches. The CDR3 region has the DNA TGTGCCAGCACCCCAAGACAGGGCTATGGCTACACCTTC. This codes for CASTPRQGYGYTF.

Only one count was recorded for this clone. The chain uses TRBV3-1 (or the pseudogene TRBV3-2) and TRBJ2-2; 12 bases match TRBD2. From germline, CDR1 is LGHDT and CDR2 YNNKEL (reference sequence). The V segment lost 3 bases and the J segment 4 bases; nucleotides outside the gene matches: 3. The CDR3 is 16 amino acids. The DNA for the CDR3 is TGTGCCAGCAGCCATCTAGCGGGAGGGGGCACCGGGGAGCTGTTTTTT. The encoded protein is CASSHLAGGGTGELFF.

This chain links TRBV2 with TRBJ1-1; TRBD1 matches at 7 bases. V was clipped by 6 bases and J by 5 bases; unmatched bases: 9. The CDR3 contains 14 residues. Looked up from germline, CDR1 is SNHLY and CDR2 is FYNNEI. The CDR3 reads CASRADRVDTEAFF. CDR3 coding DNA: TGTGCCAGCAGAGCCGACAGGGTGGATACTGAAGCTTTCTTT. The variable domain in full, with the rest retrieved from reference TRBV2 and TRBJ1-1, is EPEVTQTPSHQVTQMGQEVILRCVPISNHLYFYWYRQILGQKVEFLVSFYNNEISEKSEIFDDQFSVERPDGSNFTLKIRSTKLEDSAMYFCASRADRVDTEAFFGQGTRLTVV.

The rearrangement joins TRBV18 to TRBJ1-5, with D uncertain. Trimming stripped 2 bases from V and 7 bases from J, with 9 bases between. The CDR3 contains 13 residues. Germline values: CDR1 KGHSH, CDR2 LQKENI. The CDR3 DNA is TGTGCCAGCTCACCAGAGGTAGAACAGCCCCAGCATTTT. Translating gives CASSPEVEQPQHF. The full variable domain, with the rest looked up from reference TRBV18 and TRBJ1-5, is NAGVMQNPRHLVRRRGQEARLRCSPMKGHSHVYWYRQLPEEGLKFMVYLQKENIIDESGMPKERFSAEFPKEGPSILRIQQVVRGDSAAYFCASSPEVEQPQHFGDGTRLSIL.

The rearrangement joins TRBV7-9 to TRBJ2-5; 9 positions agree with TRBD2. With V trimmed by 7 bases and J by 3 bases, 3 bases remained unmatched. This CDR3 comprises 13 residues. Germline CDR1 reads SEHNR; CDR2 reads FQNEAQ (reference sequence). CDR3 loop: CASNVAGEETQYF. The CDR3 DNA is TGTGCCAGCAATGTAGCGGGAGAAGAGACCCAGTACTTC.

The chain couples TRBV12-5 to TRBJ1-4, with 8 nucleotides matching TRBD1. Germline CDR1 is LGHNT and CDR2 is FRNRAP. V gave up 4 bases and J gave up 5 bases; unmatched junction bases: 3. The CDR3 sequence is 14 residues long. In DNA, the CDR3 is TGTGCTAGTGGTTCGGGACAGGTAAATGAAAAACTGTTTTTT. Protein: CASGSGQVNEKLFF.

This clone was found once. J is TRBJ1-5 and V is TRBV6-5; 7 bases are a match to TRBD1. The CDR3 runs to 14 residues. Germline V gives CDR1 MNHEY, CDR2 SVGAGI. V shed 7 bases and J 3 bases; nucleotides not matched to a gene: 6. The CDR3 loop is CASTVDRTNQPQHF. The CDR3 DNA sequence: TGTGCCAGCACCGTGGACAGGACCAATCAGCCCCAGCATTTT.

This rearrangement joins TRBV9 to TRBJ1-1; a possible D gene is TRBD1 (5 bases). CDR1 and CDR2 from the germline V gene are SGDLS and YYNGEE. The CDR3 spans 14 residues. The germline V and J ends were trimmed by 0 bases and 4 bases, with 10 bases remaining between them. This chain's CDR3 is CASSVGGGATEAFF. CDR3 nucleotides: TGTGCCAGCAGCGTAGGGGGTGGGGCCACTGAAGCTTTCTTT.

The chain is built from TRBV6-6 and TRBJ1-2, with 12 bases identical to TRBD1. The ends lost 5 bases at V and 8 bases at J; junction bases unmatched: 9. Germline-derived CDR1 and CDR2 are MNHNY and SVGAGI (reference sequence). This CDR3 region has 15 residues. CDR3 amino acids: CASSTSGTGGRGYTF. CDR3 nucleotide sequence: TGTGCCAGCAGTACATCCGGGACAGGGGGCAGGGGCTACACCTTC.

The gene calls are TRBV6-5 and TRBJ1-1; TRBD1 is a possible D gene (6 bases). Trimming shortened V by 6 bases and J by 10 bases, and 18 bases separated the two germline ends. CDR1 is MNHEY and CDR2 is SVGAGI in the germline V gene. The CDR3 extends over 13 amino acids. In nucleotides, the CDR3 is TGTGCCAGCAGATCCCAGGGGAAAAGGGGAGCTTTCTTT. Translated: CASRSQGKRGAFF.

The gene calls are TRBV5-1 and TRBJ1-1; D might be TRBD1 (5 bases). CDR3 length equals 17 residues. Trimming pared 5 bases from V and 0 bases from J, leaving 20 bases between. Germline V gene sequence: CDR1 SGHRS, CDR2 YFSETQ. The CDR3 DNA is TGCGCCAGCAGTTTCCAGGGAAAGGGAGGCCTGAACACTGAAGCTTTCTTT. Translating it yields CASSFQGKGGLNTEAFF.

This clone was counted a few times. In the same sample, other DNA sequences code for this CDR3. The CDR3 reads CASSIDLRSNQPQHF. CDR3 coding DNA: TGTGCCAGTAGTATAGATCTCAGGAGCAATCAGCCCCAGCATTTT. The J gene is TRBJ1-5, the V gene TRBV19; no reliable D call. The CDR3 is made up of 15 amino acids. Trimming cost V 0 bases and J 1 base, with 7 bases left between them. The germline V gene encodes CDR1 LNHDA and CDR2 SQIVND (reference sequence).

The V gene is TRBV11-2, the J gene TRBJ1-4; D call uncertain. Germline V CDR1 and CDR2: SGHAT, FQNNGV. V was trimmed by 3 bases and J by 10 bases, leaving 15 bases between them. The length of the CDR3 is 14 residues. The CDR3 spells CASSFPGHLRKLFF. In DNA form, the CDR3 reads TGTGCCAGCAGCTTTCCGGGTCATCTTCGAAAACTGTTTTTT.

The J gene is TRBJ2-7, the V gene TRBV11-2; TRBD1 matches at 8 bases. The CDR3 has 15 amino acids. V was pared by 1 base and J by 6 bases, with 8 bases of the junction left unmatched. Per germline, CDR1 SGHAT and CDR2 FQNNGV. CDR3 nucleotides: TGTGCCAGCAGCTTAGCAGGGACAGGTGGTTCCGAGCAGTACTTC. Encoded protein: CASSLAGTGGSEQYF.

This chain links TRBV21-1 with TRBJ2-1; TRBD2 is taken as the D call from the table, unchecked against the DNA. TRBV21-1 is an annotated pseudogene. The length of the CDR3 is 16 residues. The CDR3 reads CASSSVAHTPRGEQFF. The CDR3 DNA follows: TGTGCCAGCAGCTCAGTGGCCCATACTCCCCGGGGTGAGCAGTTCTTC.

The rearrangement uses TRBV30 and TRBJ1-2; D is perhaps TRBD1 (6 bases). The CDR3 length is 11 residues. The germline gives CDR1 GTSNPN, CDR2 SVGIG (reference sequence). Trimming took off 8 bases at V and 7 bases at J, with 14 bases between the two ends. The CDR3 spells CAGPQGLGYTF. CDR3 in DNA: TGTGCCGGCCCCCAGGGGCTTGGCTACACCTTC.

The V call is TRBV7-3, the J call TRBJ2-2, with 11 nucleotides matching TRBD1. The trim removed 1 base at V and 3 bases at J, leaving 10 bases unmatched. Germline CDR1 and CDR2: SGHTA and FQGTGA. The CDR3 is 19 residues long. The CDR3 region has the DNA TGTGCCAGCAGCTTAAGCGGGACAGGGGGATCTGAGGACACCGGGGAGCTGTTTTTT. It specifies CASSLSGTGGSEDTGELFF.

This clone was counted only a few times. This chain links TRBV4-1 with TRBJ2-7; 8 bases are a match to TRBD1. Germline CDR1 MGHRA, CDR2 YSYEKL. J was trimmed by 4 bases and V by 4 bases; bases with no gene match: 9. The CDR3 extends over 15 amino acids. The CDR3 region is CASSPRTGLKYEQYF. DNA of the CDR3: TGCGCCAGCAGCCCCCGGACAGGGCTAAAATACGAGCAGTACTTC.

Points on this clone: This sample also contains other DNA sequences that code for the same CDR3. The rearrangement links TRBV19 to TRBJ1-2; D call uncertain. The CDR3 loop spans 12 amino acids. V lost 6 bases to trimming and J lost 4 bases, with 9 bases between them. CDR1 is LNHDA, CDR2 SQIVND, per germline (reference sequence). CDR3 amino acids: CASSGTGYGYTF. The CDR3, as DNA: TGTGCCAGTAGCGGTACCGGCTATGGCTACACCTTC. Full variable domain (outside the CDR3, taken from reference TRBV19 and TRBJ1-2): DGGITQSPKYLFRKEGQNVTLSCEQNLNHDAMYWYRQDPGQGLRLIYYSQIVNDFQKGDIAEGYSVSREKKESFPLTVTSAQKNPTAFYLCASSGTGYGYTFGSGTRLTVV.

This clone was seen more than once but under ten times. The CDR3 DNA is TGTGCCAGCAGTGAACAGGGCTACCAGCCCCAGCATTTT. It encodes CASSEQGYQPQHF. The chain couples TRBV2 to TRBJ1-5; TRBD1 might be the D (5 bases). Germline CDR1 SNHLY, CDR2 FYNNEI. This CDR3 spans 13 amino acids. The germline V and J ends were trimmed by 2 bases and 7 bases, with 9 bases remaining between them.

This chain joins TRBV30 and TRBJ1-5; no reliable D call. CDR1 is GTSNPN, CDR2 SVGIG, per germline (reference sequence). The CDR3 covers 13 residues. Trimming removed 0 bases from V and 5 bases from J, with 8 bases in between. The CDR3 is CAWSVHEDQPQHF. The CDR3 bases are TGTGCCTGGAGTGTGCACGAGGATCAGCCCCAGCATTTT.

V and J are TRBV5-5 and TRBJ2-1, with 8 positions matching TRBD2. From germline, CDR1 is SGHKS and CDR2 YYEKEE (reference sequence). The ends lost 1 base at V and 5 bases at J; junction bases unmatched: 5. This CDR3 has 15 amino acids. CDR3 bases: TGTGCCAGCAGCTTGCGGGGGGGTCTGGACAATGAGCAGTTCTTC. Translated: CASSLRGGLDNEQFF. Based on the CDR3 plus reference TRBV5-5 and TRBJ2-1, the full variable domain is DAGVTQSPTHLIKTRGQQVTLRCSPISGHKSVSWYQQVLGQGPQFIFQYYEKEERGRGNFPDRFSARQFPNYSSELNVNALLLGDSALYLCASSLRGGLDNEQFFGPGTRLTVL.

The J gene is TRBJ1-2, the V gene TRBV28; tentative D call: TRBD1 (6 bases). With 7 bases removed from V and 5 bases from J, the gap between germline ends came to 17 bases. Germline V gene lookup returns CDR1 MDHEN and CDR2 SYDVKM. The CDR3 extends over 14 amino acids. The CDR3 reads CASTTGGGGYGYTF. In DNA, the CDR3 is TGTGCCAGCACTACTGGCGGGGGCGGGTATGGCTACACCTTC.

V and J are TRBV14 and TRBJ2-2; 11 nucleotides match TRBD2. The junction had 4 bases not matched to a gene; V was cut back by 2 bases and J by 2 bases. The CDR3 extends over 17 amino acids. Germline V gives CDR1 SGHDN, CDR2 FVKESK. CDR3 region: CASSQLTSGRNTGELFF. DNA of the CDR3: TGTGCCAGCAGCCAATTAACTAGCGGGAGAAACACCGGGGAGCTGTTTTTT.

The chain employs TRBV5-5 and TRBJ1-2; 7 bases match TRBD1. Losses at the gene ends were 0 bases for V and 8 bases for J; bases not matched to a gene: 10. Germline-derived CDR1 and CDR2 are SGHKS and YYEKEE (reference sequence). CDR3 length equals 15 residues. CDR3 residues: CASSLAGTDLRGYTF. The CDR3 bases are TGTGCCAGCAGCTTGGCCGGGACAGACCTACGGGGCTACACCTTC.